This is a list of T cell receptor beta chains from one sample in a study of technical replicates of blood from several donors. TCRdb keeps only in-frame clones here, not all; method: immunoSEQ multiplex PCR. The repertoire includes tens of thousands of clones, around 94% of them detected once, and 0.35% to 0.45% sits in the top ten. Sample: T cells isolated from PBMCs. The origin of the receptors is a human donor in good health. The CDR3 runs from the conserved cysteine through the conserved F or W. D genes are given only for firm matches. A row's size may be missing; if present it is once, few, many or a size class.

>TRBD2|NA|TRBJ2-1|TRBV7-9
TGTGCCAGCAGCTCACCTAGCGGGAGGTTCAATGAGCAGTTCTTC
CASSSPSGRFNEQFF
>NA|NA|TRBJ2-1|TRBV5-6
TGTGCCAGCAGCCCTCTCGGGACAAAGGGCTACAATGAGCAGTTCTTC
CASSPLGTKGYNEQFF
>TRBD1|NA|TRBJ2-7|TRBV30
TGTGCCTGGAAACCGGGACAGCTCTCCTACGAGCAGTACTTC
CAWKPGQLSYEQYF
>TRBD1|NA|TRBJ1-1|TRBV27
TGTGCCAGCAGTAAGACAGGGGGCTGGACTGAAGCTTTCTTT
CASSKTGGWTEAFF
>TRBD1|NA|TRBJ2-2|TRBV28
TGTGCCACTAAATCACAGGGGGCCACCGGGGAGCTGTTTTTT
CATKSQGATGELFF
>TRBD2|NA|TRBJ2-7|TRBV6-5
TGTGCCAGCAAGGGGGGCAGCGGGAGTCCCTACGAGCAGTACTTC
CASKGGSGSPYEQYF
>TRBD2|NA|TRBJ2-7|TRBV11-2
TGTGCCAGCAGCTTATTCTTGGGGACTAGCTACGAGCAGTACTTC
CASSLFLGTSYEQYF
>TRBD1|NA|TRBJ1-5|TRBV2
TGTGCCAGCATGGCGGAGGGGGCTCAGCCCCAGCATTTT
CASMAEGAQPQHF
>TRBD2|NA|TRBJ2-1|TRBV7-9
TGTGCCAGCAGCCCCCAGCGGGAGTGGGAGCAGTTCTTC
CASSPQREWEQFF
>NA|NA|TRBJ1-4|TRBV9
TGTGCCAGCAGCGCCACAGGAGGGGTGGGAAAACTGTTTTTT
CASSATGGVGKLFF
>NA|NA|TRBJ2-1|TRBV27
TGTGCCAGCAGTTTACACCTGGGGAGTGTATTAGAGAATGAGCAGTTCTTC
CASSLHLGSVLENEQFF
>TRBD2|NA|TRBJ2-7|TRBV5-4
TGTGCCAGCAGCCGTTTAGCGGGAGATAATGAGCAGTACTTC
CASSRLAGDNEQYF
>NA|NA|TRBJ2-3|TRBV19
TGTGCCAGTAGTATATCGCGGGACAGCACAGATACGCAGTATTTT
CASSISRDSTDTQYF
>NA|NA|TRBJ2-7|TRBV6-5
TGTGCCAGCAGTTACTCCCCTGTGCGCGAGCAGTACTTC
CASSYSPVREQYF
>NA|NA|TRBJ2-3|TRBV5-6
TGTGCCAGCAGCTCTCAGGGGAGGGGTGGGTCCATCACAGATACGCAGTATTTT
CASSSQGRGGSITDTQYF
>TRBD2|NA|TRBJ2-7|TRBV18
TGTGCCAGCTCACCACCGGGAGGGGCGGGGGAGCAGTACTTC
CASSPPGGAGEQYF
>NA|NA|TRBJ2-3|TRBV30
TGTGCCTGGAGACCGGGTCGGGGGAGCGATACGCAGTATTTT
CAWRPGRGSDTQYF
>TRBD2|once|TRBJ2-1|TRBV12-5
TGTACTAGTGGTTCCAGCGCAGGTGGGGCTAGCGGGTTGAGCTCCTACAATGAGCAGTTCTTC
CTSGSSAGGASGLSSYNEQFF
>NA|NA|TRBJ2-3|TRBV18
TGTGCCAGCTCACCTCAGTATTACCTCACAGATACGCAGTATTTT
CASSPQYYLTDTQYF
>NA|NA|TRBJ2-7|TRBV28
TGTGCCAGCAGTCTTGAGCTCGGGACTTACGAGCAGTACTTC
CASSLELGTYEQYF
>TRBD1|NA|TRBJ1-5|TRBV5-6
TGTGCCAGCAGCTCTACAGGGGGCATTAGCAATCAGCCCCAGCATTTT
CASSSTGGISNQPQHF
>NA|once|TRBJ1-2|TRBV10-2
TGCGCCAGCAGTGAGTCGTCGACAGATTATGGCTACACCTTC
CASSESSTDYGYTF
>NA|NA|TRBJ1-2|TRBV15
TGTGCCACCAGTCATAGGAGTAACTATGGCTACACCTTC
CATSHRSNYGYTF